These T cell receptor beta chains were read from a single sample in a study of cytomegalovirus exposure and HLA in healthy donors. Assay used: immunoSEQ multiplex PCR; TCRdb lists only in-frame clones, some missing. The sample holds some 120,000 clones, approximately 87% seen once. Sequencing input: PBMCs. These receptors came from a man younger than 35 in good health and CMV-seropositive. Each CDR3 is given with its conserved first and last residue. A D gene is named only where the DNA matches it firmly. Size is stated for part of the rows, as once, few or many counts, or as a class when the clone is expanded.

clone size	V gene	J gene	D gene	CDR3 protein	CDR3 DNA
.	TRBV19	TRBJ2-1	TRBD1	CAGGQLGDNEQFF	TGTGCCGGGGGACAGCTGGGGGACAATGAGCAGTTCTTC
.	TRBV7-8	TRBJ2-3	.	CASSFSFGQPTDTQYF	TGTGCCAGCAGCTTTAGTTTTGGACAGCCCACAGATACGCAGTATTTT
.	TRBV11-2	TRBJ1-4	.	CASSPRLAATNEKLFF	TGTGCCAGCAGCCCGCGGCTAGCTGCGACTAATGAAAAACTGTTTTTT
.	TRBV28	TRBJ1-2	TRBD1	CASSEEWGSGQGDGYTF	TGTGCCAGCAGTGAAGAATGGGGGTCGGGACAGGGGGATGGCTACACCTTC
.	TRBV6-5	TRBJ2-7	.	CASFSGIHEQYF	TGTGCCAGCTTCTCCGGGATCCACGAGCAGTACTTC
.	TRBV10-3	TRBJ1-2	.	CAISADIQGGYTF	TGTGCCATCAGTGCGGACATCCAGGGGGGCTACACCTTC
.	TRBV2	TRBJ1-1	.	CASSDGRGNTEAFF	TGTGCCAGCAGTGATGGGAGGGGGAACACTGAAGCTTTCTTT
once	TRBV13	TRBJ2-5	.	CASSSSLYARGAYQETQYF	TGTGCCAGCAGCTCCTCGCTATATGCTCGTGGGGCGTACCAAGAGACCCAGTACTTC
.	TRBV4-1	TRBJ2-7	.	CASSIEGGAEPSSYEQYF	TGCGCCAGCAGCATAGAAGGGGGTGCGGAACCTTCCTCCTACGAGCAGTACTTC
.	TRBV28	TRBJ2-2	.	CASVTYSDGELFF	TGTGCCAGCGTGACTTATTCCGACGGGGAGCTGTTTTTT
.	TRBV30	TRBJ1-6	.	CAWSLIGANSPLHF	TGTGCCTGGAGTTTGATAGGGGCCAATTCACCCCTCCACTTT
.	TRBV28	TRBJ2-1	TRBD1	CASSLGGQGGYNEQFF	TGTGCCAGCAGTTTGGGGGGACAGGGAGGGTACAATGAGCAGTTCTTC
.	TRBV15	TRBJ1-6	TRBD1	CATTFDRVGSPLHF	TGTGCCACCACATTTGACAGGGTCGGTTCACCCCTCCACTTT
.	TRBV5-8	TRBJ1-1	.	CASSFRTGWANTEAFF	TGTGCCAGCAGCTTTAGGACGGGGTGGGCTAACACTGAAGCTTTCTTT
.	TRBV9	TRBJ1-4	.	CASSVGDIGQLFF	TGTGCCAGCAGCGTCGGGGACATAGGGCAACTGTTTTTT
.	TRBV7-2	TRBJ2-7	TRBD2	CASSQWTSGGVKTYEQYF	TGTGCCAGCAGCCAATGGACTAGCGGGGGGGTGAAGACCTACGAGCAGTACTTC
.	TRBV30	TRBJ1-1	TRBD1	CAWTMDRGQEAFF	TGTGCCTGGACCATGGACAGGGGGCAAGAGGCTTTCTTT
.	TRBV10-3	TRBJ2-7	TRBD1	CAISDPRRGQVPYEQYF	TGTGCCATCAGTGACCCACGGAGGGGACAGGTACCCTACGAGCAGTACTTC
.	TRBV9	TRBJ1-4	.	CARLVGGSNEKLFF	TGTGCCAGGTTGGTGGGGGGGTCTAATGAAAAACTGTTTTTT